This T cell receptor beta chain was recovered during a study of cytomegalovirus exposure and HLA in healthy donors. General study findings and limits: Later analysis found that TCR beta chains associated with HLA were more clonally expanded than other, equally common chains.

A word on this clone: The antigen remains unidentified.

Vbeta (60) and Jbeta (13) primers were used in the PCR. The repertoire was sequenced with immunoSEQ multiplex PCR; TCRdb's copy has only in-frame clones and lacks some. The sample yields some 200,000 clones, approximately 78% seen once. J was trimmed by 4 bases and V by 2 bases; bases with no gene match: 4. Per the germline V gene, CDR1 is KGHSH and CDR2 is LQKENI. The CDR3 totals 14 residues. Sequences were obtained from PBMCs. V usage is TRBV18 and J usage is TRBJ1-1, with 7 nucleotides matching TRBD1. This receptor was identified in a woman in her forties or fifties in good health and CMV-seropositive. As DNA, the CDR3 is TGTGCCAGCTCACCAGGCACAGGGGTCACTGAAGCTTTCTTT. It is translated as CASSPGTGVTEAFF.